These 11 T cell receptor beta chains share one sample of origin, sequenced in a study of response to subunit inactivated influenza vaccine. TCRdb passed the RT-PCR reads through MiXCR, listing each CDR3 protein once. Here the sample spans under 500,000 distinct CDR3 sequences, 9.5% to 13% being singletons. The sequencing used PBMCs from blood, collected roughly 6 weeks after vaccination. The receptors were sampled from a man aged 50-60 years who received an inactivated influenza vaccine.

This clonotype was recorded many times. The chain uses TRBV10-2 and TRBJ2-7; D is ambiguous. The CDR3 loop spans 12 amino acids. Germline V gene lookup returns CDR1 WSHSY and CDR2 SAAADI. V dropped 6 bases and J dropped 4 bases, with 10 bases sitting between them. The CDR3 nucleotides are TGCGCCAGCAGCCGAATCCAGTACGAGCAGTACTTC. The encoded protein is CASSRIQYEQYF.

This clonotype was picked up many times. The gene calls are TRBV11-2 and TRBJ2-3; D call uncertain. With 7 bases removed from V and 0 bases from J, the gap between germline ends came to 5 bases. This CDR3 is 12 amino acids long. CDR1 is SGHAT, CDR2 FQNNGV, per germline. The CDR3 sequence is CASTLSTDTQYF. In DNA form, the CDR3 reads TGTGCCAGCACCCTTAGCACAGATACGCAGTATTTT. The full variable domain, with the rest looked up from reference TRBV11-2 and TRBJ2-3, is EAGVAQSPRYKIIEKRQSVAFWCNPISGHATLYWYQQILGQGPKLLIQFQNNGVVDDSQLPKDRFSAERLKGVDSTLKIQPAKLEDSAVYLCASTLSTDTQYFGPGTRLTVL.

This clonotype showed up many times. The chain couples TRBV5-6 to TRBJ2-1; D is perhaps TRBD2 (6 bases). With 0 bases removed from V and 7 bases from J, the gap between germline ends came to 23 bases. This CDR3 comprises 18 residues. The germline V gene has CDR1 SGHDT and CDR2 YYEEEE. CDR3 region: CASSLGPGLLDNMNEQFF. CDR3 coding DNA: TGTGCCAGCAGCTTGGGCCCGGGACTTCTAGATAATATGAATGAGCAGTTCTTC.

This clonotype was counted between two and nine times. This chain links TRBV30 with TRBJ2-3; 10 positions match TRBD2. Germline CDR1 reads GTSNPN; CDR2 reads SVGIG (reference sequence). This CDR3 region has 15 residues. V was clipped by 2 bases and J by 11 bases; unmatched bases: 13. CDR3 amino acids: CAWSSGGVAGGMQYF. The CDR3 bases are TGTGCCTGGAGTTCTGGGGGGGTAGCGGGAGGCATGCAGTATTTT.

This clonotype was picked up many times. The chain couples TRBV29-1 to TRBJ1-5, with 9 bases lining up with TRBD1. There are 15 residues in the CDR3. Germline V gene data show CDR1 as SQVTM and CDR2 as ANQGSEA. V dropped 4 bases and J dropped 5; count of bases not matched to a gene: 9. The DNA of the CDR3 is TGCAGCGTTGTAGAAGGGGACAGGGAGGATCAGCCCCAGCATTTT. As protein: CSVVEGDREDQPQHF.

A few counts support this clonotype. A single base separates this from a much larger clone, so it may be a read error. The chain is built from TRBV11-3 and TRBJ2-1, with TRBD1 matching 8 bases. This CDR3 is built from 15 residues. Germline V lookup: CDR1 SGHNT, CDR2 YENEEA. V lost 1 base, J lost 11 bases, and 10 bases stayed unmatched. The CDR3 nucleotides are TGTGCCAGCAGCTTAGGAGCTCAGGGGGCGTATCAGCAGTTCTTC. Amino acid sequence: CASSLGAQGAYQQFF.

This clonotype was observed many times. The chain couples TRBV25-1 to TRBJ2-7, with a possible D match to TRBD2 (6 bases). CDR1 and CDR2 from the germline V gene are MGHDK and SYGVNS. Trimming took off 1 base at V and 5 bases at J, with 12 bases between the two ends. This CDR3 comprises 14 residues. CDR3 in amino acids: CASSEWPGGDEQYF. The CDR3, as DNA: TGTGCCAGCAGTGAATGGCCTGGCGGGGACGAGCAGTACTTC.

On this clonotype itself: Germline and junction disagree at one end, which may indicate a read error. The chain couples TRBV15 to TRBJ1-5; no definite D call. The CDR3 contains 14 residues. Germline V lookup: CDR1 LNHNV, CDR2 YYDKDF (reference sequence). CDR3 loop: CATGSRASNQPQHF. The CDR3 DNA follows: TGTGCCACCGGCAGCCGGGCCAGCAATCAGCCCCAGCATTTT.

In its sample, this clonotype was seen a few times. This rearrangement joins TRBV20-1 to TRBJ2-5, with D perhaps TRBD1 (6 bases). V was cut by 5 bases and J by 1 base, with 14 bases left in between. The germline V gene encodes CDR1 DFQATT and CDR2 SNEGSKA (reference sequence). This CDR3 has 14 residues. The CDR3 reads CSAGRQDSQETQYF. The CDR3 bases are TGCAGTGCTGGGAGACAGGACTCCCAAGAGACCCAGTACTTC.

This chain links TRBV24-1 with TRBJ2-3; D gene ambiguous. V dropped 4 bases and J dropped 7 bases, with 11 bases sitting between them. Germline CDR1 KGHDR, CDR2 SFDVKD. There are 13 residues in the CDR3. CDR3 region: CATSDTFRNTQYF. In DNA, the CDR3 is TGTGCCACCAGTGACACCTTTAGAAATACGCAGTATTTT.

The chain recombines TRBV6-5 with TRBJ2-4; tentatively, D is TRBD2 (7 bases). Germline values: CDR1 MNHEY, CDR2 SVGAGI. This CDR3 has 14 residues. The germline V and J ends were trimmed by 2 bases and 7 bases, with 12 bases remaining between them. The CDR3 region has the DNA TGTGCCAGCAGTTACGCGGGGGCAGGTAACATTCAGTACTTC. Translating it yields CASSYAGAGNIQYF.